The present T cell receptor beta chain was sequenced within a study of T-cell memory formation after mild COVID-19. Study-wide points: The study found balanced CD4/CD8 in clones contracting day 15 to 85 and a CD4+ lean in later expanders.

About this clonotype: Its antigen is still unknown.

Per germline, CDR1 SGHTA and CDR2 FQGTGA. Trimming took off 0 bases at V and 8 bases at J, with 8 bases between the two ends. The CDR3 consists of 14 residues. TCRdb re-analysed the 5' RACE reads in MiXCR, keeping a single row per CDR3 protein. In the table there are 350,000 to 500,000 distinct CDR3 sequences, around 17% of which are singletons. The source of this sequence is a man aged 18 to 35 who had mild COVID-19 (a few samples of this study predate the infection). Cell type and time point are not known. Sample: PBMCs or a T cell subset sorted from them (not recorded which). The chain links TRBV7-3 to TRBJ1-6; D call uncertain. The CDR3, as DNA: TGTGCCAGCAGCTTAACCGGGCAGGATTCACCCCTCCACTTT. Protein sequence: CASSLTGQDSPLHF.